This T cell receptor beta chain appears in the sequencing data of a study of technical replicates of blood from a handful of donors. The CDR3 runs to 15 residues. Germline V gene lookup returns CDR1 MNHEY and CDR2 SMNVEV (reference sequence). Deletions cut 5 bases from V and 0 bases from J, with 11 bases between. In this sample, this clone turned up once. This table comes from immunoSEQ multiplex PCR, and its TCRdb copy is limited to in-frame clones, with some not included. The data show over 45,000 clones, approximately 90% seen once. The origin of this receptor is a human donor in good health. Some clones in this sample may be carry-over from other donors' samples. The chain uses TRBV27 and TRBJ1-5, with D possibly TRBD1 on 6 matching bases. Sequenced: PBMCs. The CDR3, as DNA: TGTGCCAGCAGTGCCACAGGGTATAGCAATCAGCCCCAGCATTTT. The encoded protein is CASSATGYSNQPQHF.